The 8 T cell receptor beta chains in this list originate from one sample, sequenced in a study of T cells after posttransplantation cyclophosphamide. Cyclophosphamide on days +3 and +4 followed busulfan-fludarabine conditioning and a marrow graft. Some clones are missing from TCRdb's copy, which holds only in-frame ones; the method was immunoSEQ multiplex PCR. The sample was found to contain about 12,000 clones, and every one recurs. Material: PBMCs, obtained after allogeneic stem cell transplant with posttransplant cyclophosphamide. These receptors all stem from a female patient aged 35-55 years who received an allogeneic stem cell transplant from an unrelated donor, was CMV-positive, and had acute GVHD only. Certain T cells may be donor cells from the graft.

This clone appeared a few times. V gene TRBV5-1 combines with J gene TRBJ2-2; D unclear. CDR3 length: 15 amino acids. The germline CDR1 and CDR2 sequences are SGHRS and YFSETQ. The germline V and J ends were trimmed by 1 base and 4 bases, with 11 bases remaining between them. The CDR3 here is CASSLSLVGTGELFF. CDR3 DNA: TGCGCCAGCAGCTTGAGTTTAGTCGGCACCGGGGAGCTGTTTTTT. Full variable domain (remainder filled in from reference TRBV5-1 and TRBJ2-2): KAGVTQTPRYLIKTRGQQVTLSCSPISGHRSVSWYQQTPGQGLQFLFEYFSETQRNKGNFPGRFSGRQFSNSRSEMNVSTLELGDSALYLCASSLSLVGTGELFFGEGSRLTVL.

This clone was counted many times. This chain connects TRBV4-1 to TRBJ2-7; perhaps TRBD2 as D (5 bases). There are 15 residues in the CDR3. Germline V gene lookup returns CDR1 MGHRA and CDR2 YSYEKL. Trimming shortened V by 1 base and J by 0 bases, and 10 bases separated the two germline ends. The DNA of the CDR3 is TGCGCCAGCAGCCAAGTTATAGGGAGCTCCTACGAGCAGTACTTC. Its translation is CASSQVIGSSYEQYF.

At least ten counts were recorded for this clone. The CDR3 DNA is TGTGCCAGTTCGTCGGGACAGACGTATGAAAAACTGTTTTTT. Translation: CASSSGQTYEKLFF. The V call is TRBV5-8, the J call TRBJ1-4; 7 bases fit TRBD1. From germline, CDR1 is SGHTS and CDR2 YDEGEE. The CDR3 loop spans 14 amino acids. V gave up 8 bases and J gave up 6 bases; unmatched junction bases: 10.

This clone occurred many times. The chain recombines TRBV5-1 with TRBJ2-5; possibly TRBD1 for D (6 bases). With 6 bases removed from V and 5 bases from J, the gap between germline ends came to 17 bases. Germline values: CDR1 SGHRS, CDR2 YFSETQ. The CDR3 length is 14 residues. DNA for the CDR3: TGCGCCAGCACCCTGCCTGGGGGCGGGGAGACCCAGTACTTC. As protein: CASTLPGGGETQYF.

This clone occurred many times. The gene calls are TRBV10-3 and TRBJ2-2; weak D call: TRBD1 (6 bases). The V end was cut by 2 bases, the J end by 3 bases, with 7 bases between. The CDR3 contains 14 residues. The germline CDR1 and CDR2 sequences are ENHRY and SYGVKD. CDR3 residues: CAISEKGDTGELFF. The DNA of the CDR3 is TGTGCCATCAGTGAGAAGGGGGACACCGGGGAGCTGTTTTTT.

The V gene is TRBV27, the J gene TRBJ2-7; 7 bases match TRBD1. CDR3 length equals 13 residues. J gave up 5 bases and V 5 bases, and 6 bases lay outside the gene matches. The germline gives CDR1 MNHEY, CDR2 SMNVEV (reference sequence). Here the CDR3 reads CASSIAQGNEQYF. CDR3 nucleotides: TGTGCCAGCAGTATAGCACAGGGGAACGAGCAGTACTTC.

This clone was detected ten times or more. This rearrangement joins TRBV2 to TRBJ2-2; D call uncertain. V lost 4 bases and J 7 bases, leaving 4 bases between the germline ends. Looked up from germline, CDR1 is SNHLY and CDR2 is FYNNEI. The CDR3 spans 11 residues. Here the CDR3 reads CASSVNGELFF. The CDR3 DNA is TGTGCCAGCAGTGTTAACGGGGAGCTGTTTTTT.

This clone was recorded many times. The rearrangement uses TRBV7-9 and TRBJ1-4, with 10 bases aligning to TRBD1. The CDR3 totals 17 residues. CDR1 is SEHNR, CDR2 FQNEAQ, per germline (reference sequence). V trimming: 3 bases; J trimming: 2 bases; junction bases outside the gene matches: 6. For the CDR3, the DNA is TGTGCCAGCAGCTTGCCGGGACAGGGGTTCACTAATGAAAAACTGTTTTTT. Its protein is CASSLPGQGFTNEKLFF.